One sample yielded the 18 T cell receptor beta chains listed below, sequenced in a study of blood T cell repertoires in COVID-19. Assay used: immunoSEQ multiplex PCR; TCRdb lists only in-frame clones, some missing. The sample includes around 42,000 clones, roughly 80% of them seen just once. The sample consisted of peripheral blood. The receptors shown here come from a woman aged 55 to 70 with acute or convalescent COVID-19.

The chain employs TRBV14 and TRBJ2-7; no firm D call. The CDR3 has 13 amino acids. CDR1 is SGHDN, CDR2 FVKESK, per germline. Trimming took off 4 bases at V and 4 bases at J, with 11 bases between the two ends. CDR3 bases: TGTGCCAGCAGCCTCTATGGGCCGTACGAGCAGTACTTC. This codes for CASSLYGPYEQYF.

The chain is built from TRBV6-1 and TRBJ1-2, with D hard to call. Germline V CDR1 and CDR2: MNHNS, SASEGT. This CDR3 spans 15 amino acids. V was trimmed by 0 bases and J by 7 bases, leaving 15 bases between them. The CDR3 loop is CASSEATGEPVGYTF. For the CDR3, the DNA is TGTGCCAGCAGTGAAGCTACCGGGGAACCCGTTGGCTACACCTTC.

This sequence joins TRBV2 and TRBJ1-2; D unclear. Germline values: CDR1 SNHLY, CDR2 FYNNEI. This CDR3 is 17 amino acids long. V lost 0 bases and J 4 bases, leaving 18 bases between the germline ends. The CDR3: CASSEAFRDSHIYGYTF. CDR3 nucleotide sequence: TGTGCCAGCAGTGAAGCGTTCCGAGACTCCCATATCTATGGCTACACCTTC. Drawing the rest from reference TRBV2 and TRBJ1-2, the complete variable domain is EPEVTQTPSHQVTQMGQEVILRCVPISNHLYFYWYRQILGQKVEFLVSFYNNEISEKSEIFDDQFSVERPDGSNFTLKIRSTKLEDSAMYFCASSEAFRDSHIYGYTFGSGTRLTVV.

V gene TRBV7-8 combines with J gene TRBJ2-3; D remains ambiguous. V was cut by 5 bases and J by 6 bases, with 6 bases left in between. This CDR3 is 11 amino acids long. Germline V gives CDR1 SGHVS, CDR2 FQNEAQ. This CDR3 is CASSERDTQYF. Here the CDR3 DNA reads TGTGCCAGCAGCGAACGGGATACGCAGTATTTT.

V is TRBV19 and J is TRBJ2-6; a possible D gene is TRBD2 (5 bases). The CDR3 length is 17 residues. The germline V and J ends were trimmed by 3 bases and 2 bases, with 14 bases remaining between them. Germline CDR1 LNHDA, CDR2 SQIVND (reference sequence). The CDR3 protein is CASSIFVTRTGANVLTF. Written as DNA, the CDR3 is TGTGCCAGTAGTATTTTCGTTACTAGAACTGGGGCCAACGTCCTGACTTTC.

This clone showed up just once. The chain couples TRBV5-8 to TRBJ2-7; possibly TRBD2 for D (6 bases). V was shortened by 0 bases and J by 3 bases, with 13 bases between the two germline ends. Per the germline V gene, CDR1 is SGHTS and CDR2 is YDEGEE. This CDR3 is 15 amino acids long. CDR3 bases: TGTGCCAGCAGCTTGGTAGCGGTTACAAACTACGAGCAGTACTTC. Translated: CASSLVAVTNYEQYF.

The J gene is TRBJ2-2, the V gene TRBV7-9, with 10 bases fitting TRBD1. The germline gives CDR1 SEHNR, CDR2 FQNEAQ (reference sequence). With 3 bases clipped from V and 7 bases from J, the junction kept 5 bases outside the gene matches. The CDR3 consists of 15 residues. The DNA of the CDR3 is TGTGCCAGCAGCTTCGGGACAGGGGTTGTCGGGGAGCTGTTTTTT. This translates into CASSFGTGVVGELFF. Based on the CDR3 plus reference TRBV7-9 and TRBJ2-2, the full variable domain is DTGVSQNPRHKITKRGQNVTFRCDPISEHNRLYWYRQTLGQGPEFLTYFQNEAQLEKSRLLSDRFSAERPKGSFSTLEIQRTEQGDSAMYLCASSFGTGVVGELFFGEGSRLTVL.

V gene TRBV18 combines with J gene TRBJ2-3, with 8 bases fitting TRBD2. The CDR3 totals 16 residues. Trimming took 1 base from V and 5 from J; bases not matched to a gene: 8. The germline gives CDR1 KGHSH, CDR2 LQKENI. This chain's CDR3 is CASSPRAAGVGDTQYF. In DNA form, the CDR3 reads TGTGCCAGCTCACCACGGGCAGCGGGAGTGGGAGATACGCAGTATTTT.

The chain carries TRBV2 and TRBJ2-5; D remains ambiguous. Between the trimmed V and J ends, which lost 5 bases and 7 bases, there was a span of 8 bases. CDR3 length: 11 residues. The germline V gene has CDR1 SNHLY and CDR2 FYNNEI. CDR3 in DNA: TGTGCCAGCAGTAACACGGGGACCCAGTACTTC. It codes for CASSNTGTQYF. The whole variable domain, filled in from reference TRBV2 and TRBJ2-5, reads EPEVTQTPSHQVTQMGQEVILRCVPISNHLYFYWYRQILGQKVEFLVSFYNNEISEKSEIFDDQFSVERPDGSNFTLKIRSTKLEDSAMYFCASSNTGTQYFGPGTRLLVL.

V gene TRBV23-1 combines with J gene TRBJ2-1; possibly TRBD2 for D (6 bases). TRBV23-1 is labeled an ORF, and its function is uncertain. The length of the CDR3 is 23 residues. V shed 1 base and J shed 0 bases, with 31 bases lying between them. The CDR3 region is CASSQYVPARDGRNAISYNEQFF. In DNA, the CDR3 is TGCGCCAGCAGTCAATATGTCCCCGCTCGTGACGGGAGAAATGCCATCTCCTACAATGAGCAGTTCTTC.

This clone was seen once. The J gene is TRBJ2-5, the V gene TRBV12-1; the table's D call, TRBD2, has no DNA check behind it. TRBV12-1 is deemed a pseudogene. This CDR3 contains 17 residues. This CDR3 reads CASSFRLAGGPGETQYF. CDR3 coding DNA: TGTGCCAGCAGCTTCCGACTAGCGGGAGGACCGGGGGAGACCCAGTACTTC.

The V gene is TRBV5-8, the J gene TRBJ1-1, with D unclear. The V end lost 2 bases, the J end lost 3 bases, and 14 bases lay between the germline ends. Germline assignment: CDR1 SGHTS and CDR2 YDEGEE. This CDR3 contains 15 residues. In DNA form, the CDR3 reads TGTGCCAGCAGCTTCTTCCCGGGTGTGGACACTGAAGCTTTCTTT. This translates into CASSFFPGVDTEAFF.

Of note for this clone: The junction differs from germline at one of its ends, possibly a read error. The J gene is TRBJ1-1, the V gene TRBV14, with 8 bases lining up with TRBD1. This CDR3 spans 13 amino acids. Germline CDR1 and CDR2: SGHDN and FVKESK. CDR3 loop: CASSQAVTSDRVF. In DNA, the CDR3 is TGTGCCAGCAGCCAAGCCGTTACTTCGGACAGGGTCTTT.

This clone showed up just a few times. DNA for the CDR3: TGCAGTGCTAGTACATTCAGCTCCTACGAGCAGTACTTC. Its translation is CSASTFSSYEQYF. The genes are TRBV20-1 and TRBJ2-7; D unresolved. The CDR3 consists of 13 residues. CDR1 is DFQATT, CDR2 SNEGSKA, per germline (reference sequence). The ends were cut back, 3 bases at V and 0 bases at J, with 9 bases in the middle.

The chain carries TRBV5-1 and TRBJ2-2; D unresolved. This CDR3 is built from 14 residues. The V and J ends lost 0 bases and 6 bases respectively, with 9 bases between them. Germline lookup yields CDR1 SGHRS and CDR2 YFSETQ. CDR3 nucleotides: TGCGCCAGCAGCTTGGACGGGTCCGCCGGGGAGCTGTTTTTT. It specifies CASSLDGSAGELFF.

V and J are TRBV30 and TRBJ2-3; unclear D gene. Germline CDR1 and CDR2: GTSNPN and SVGIG (reference sequence). V was pared by 5 bases and J by 4 bases, with 10 bases between. The CDR3 is 12 residues long. The CDR3 is CAWSQTADTQYF. The CDR3 DNA is TGTGCCTGGTCACAGACGGCAGATACGCAGTATTTT. The variable domain in full, with the rest retrieved from reference TRBV30 and TRBJ2-3, is SQTIHQWPATLVQPVGSPLSLECTVEGTSNPNLYWYRQAAGRGLQLLFYSVGIGQISSEVPQNLSASRPQDRQFILSSKKLLLSDSGFYLCAWSQTADTQYFGPGTRLTVL.

The chain is built from TRBV5-4 and TRBJ2-1; 7 bases align to TRBD1. V was pared by 4 bases and J by 3 bases, with 7 bases of the junction left unmatched. The CDR3 has 15 residues. The germline V gene has CDR1 SGHNT and CDR2 YYREEE (reference sequence). CDR3 coding DNA: TGTGCCAGCAGCCCTGGGGCAGGGGGCTACAATGAGCAGTTCTTC. Encoded protein: CASSPGAGGYNEQFF.

The V call is TRBV6-5, the J call TRBJ1-1, with 8 bases that match TRBD1. The CDR3 contains 15 residues. Unmatched junction bases numbered 6, after V lost 0 bases and J lost 6 bases. CDR1 and CDR2 from the germline V gene are MNHEY and SVGAGI. In nucleotides, the CDR3 is TGTGCCAGCAGTTACTCGTGGCAGGGGGCCGCTGAAGCTTTCTTT. Its translation is CASSYSWQGAAEAFF.